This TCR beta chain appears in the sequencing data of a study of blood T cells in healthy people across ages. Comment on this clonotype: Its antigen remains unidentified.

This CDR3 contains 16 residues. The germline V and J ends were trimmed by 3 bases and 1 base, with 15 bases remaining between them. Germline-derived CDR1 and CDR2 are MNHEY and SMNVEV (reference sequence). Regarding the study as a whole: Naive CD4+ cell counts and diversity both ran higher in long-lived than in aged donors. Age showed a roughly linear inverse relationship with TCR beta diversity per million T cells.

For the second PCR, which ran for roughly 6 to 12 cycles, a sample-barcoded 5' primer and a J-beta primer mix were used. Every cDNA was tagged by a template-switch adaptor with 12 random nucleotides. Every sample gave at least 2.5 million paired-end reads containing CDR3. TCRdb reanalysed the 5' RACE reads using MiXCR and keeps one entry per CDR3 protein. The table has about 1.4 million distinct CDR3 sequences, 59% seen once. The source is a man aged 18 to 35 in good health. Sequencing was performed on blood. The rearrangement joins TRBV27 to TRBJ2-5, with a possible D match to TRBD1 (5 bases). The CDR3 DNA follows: TGTGCCAGCAGTTTTTCAACCCTCGACAGCCAAGAGACCCAGTACTTC. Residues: CASSFSTLDSQETQYF.